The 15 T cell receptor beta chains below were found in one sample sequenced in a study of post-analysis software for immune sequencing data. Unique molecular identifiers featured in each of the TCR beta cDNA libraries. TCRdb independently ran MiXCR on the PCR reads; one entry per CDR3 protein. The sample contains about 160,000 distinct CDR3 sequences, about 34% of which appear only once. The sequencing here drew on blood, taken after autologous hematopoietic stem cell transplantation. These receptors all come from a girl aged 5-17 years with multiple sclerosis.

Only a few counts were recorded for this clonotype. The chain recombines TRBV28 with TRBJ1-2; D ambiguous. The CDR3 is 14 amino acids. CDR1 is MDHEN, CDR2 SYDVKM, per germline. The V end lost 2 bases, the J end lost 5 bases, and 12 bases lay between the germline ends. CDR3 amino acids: CASSLLLDNYGYTF. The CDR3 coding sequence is TGTGCCAGCAGTTTACTCCTTGACAATTATGGCTACACCTTC.

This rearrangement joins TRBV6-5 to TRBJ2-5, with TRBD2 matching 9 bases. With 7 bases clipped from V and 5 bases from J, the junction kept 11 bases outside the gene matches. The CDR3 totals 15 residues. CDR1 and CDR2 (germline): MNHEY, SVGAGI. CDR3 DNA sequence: TGTGCCAGCATTGGAGCGGGAGGCCAGGGGGAGACCCAGTACTTC. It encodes CASIGAGGQGETQYF.

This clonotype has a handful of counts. The CDR3 loop is CASSGGKGVLYGYTF. Here the CDR3 DNA reads TGCGCCAGCAGCGGAGGGAAGGGAGTCCTCTATGGCTACACCTTC. The V call is TRBV5-1, the J call TRBJ1-2; D gene unclear. Trimming removed 4 bases at V and 4 bases at J, with 17 bases between. The CDR3 length is 15 residues. CDR1 SGHRS and CDR2 YFSETQ come from the germline V gene.

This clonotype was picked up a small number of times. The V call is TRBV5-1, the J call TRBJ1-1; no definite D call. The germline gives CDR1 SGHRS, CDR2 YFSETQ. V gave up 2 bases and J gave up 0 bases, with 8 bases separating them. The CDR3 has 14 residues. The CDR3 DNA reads TGCGCCAGCAGCTTCGGGCCCATGAACACTGAAGCTTTCTTT. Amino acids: CASSFGPMNTEAFF.

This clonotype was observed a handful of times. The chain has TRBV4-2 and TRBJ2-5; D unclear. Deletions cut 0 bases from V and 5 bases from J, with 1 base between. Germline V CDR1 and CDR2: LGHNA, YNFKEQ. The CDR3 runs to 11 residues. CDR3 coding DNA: TGTGCCAGCAGCCAAGACGAGACCCAGTACTTC. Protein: CASSQDETQYF.

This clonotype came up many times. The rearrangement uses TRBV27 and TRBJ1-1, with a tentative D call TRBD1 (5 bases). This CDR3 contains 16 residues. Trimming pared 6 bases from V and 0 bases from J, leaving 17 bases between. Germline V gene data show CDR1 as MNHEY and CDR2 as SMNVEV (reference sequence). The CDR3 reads CASSSLQGWMNTEAFF. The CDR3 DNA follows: TGTGCCAGCAGCTCCCTTCAGGGTTGGATGAACACTGAAGCTTTCTTT.

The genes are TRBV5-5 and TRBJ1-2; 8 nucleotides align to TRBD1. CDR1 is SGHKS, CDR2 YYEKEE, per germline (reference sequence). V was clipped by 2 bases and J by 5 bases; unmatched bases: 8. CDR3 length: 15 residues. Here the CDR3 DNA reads TGTGCCAGCAGCTTTTTCCGGGACAGGACATATGGCTACACCTTC. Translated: CASSFFRDRTYGYTF.

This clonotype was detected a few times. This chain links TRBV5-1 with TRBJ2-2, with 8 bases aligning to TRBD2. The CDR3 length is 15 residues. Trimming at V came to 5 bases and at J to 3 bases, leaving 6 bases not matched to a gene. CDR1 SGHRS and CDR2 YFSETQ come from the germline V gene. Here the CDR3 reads CASRERAGDTGELFF. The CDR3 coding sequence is TGCGCCAGCAGGGAGAGAGCGGGGGACACCGGGGAGCTGTTTTTT.

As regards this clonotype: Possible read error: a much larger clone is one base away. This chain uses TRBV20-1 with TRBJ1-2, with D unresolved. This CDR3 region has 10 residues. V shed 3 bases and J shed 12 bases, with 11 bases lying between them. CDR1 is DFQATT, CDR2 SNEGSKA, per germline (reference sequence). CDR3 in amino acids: CSARQCLDTF. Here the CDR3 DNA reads TGCAGTGCTAGGCAGTGTCTTGACACCTTC.

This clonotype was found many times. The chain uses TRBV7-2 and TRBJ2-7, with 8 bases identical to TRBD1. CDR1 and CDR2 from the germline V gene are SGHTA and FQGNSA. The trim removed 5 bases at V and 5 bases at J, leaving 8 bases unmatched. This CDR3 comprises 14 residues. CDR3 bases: TGTGCCAGCAGCATGGGACAGGTTGGGAACGAGCAGTACTTC. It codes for CASSMGQVGNEQYF.

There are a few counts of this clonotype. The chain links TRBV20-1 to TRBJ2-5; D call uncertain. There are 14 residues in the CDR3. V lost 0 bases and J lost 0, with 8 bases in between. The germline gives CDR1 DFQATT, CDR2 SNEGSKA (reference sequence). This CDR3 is CSARDGSNQETQYF. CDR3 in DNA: TGCAGTGCTAGAGATGGCAGCAACCAAGAGACCCAGTACTTC.

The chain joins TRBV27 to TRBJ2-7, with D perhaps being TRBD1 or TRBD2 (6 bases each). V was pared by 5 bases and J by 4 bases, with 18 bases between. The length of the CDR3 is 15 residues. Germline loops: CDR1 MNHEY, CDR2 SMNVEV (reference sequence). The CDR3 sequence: CASSPYRGVGYEQYF. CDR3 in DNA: TGTGCCAGCAGTCCCTATAGGGGGGTCGGGTACGAGCAGTACTTC.

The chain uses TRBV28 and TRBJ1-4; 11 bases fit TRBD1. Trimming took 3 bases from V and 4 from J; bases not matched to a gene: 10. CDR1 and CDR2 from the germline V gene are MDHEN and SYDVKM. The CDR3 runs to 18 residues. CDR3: CASSFGPGQGDHNEKLFF. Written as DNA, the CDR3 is TGTGCCAGCAGTTTTGGGCCGGGACAGGGGGATCATAATGAAAAACTGTTTTTT.

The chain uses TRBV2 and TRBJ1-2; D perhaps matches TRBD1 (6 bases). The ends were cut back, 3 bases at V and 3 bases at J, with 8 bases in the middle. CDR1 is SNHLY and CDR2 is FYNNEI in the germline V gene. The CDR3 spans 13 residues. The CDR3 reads CASSETGDYGYTF. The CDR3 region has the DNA TGTGCCAGCAGTGAGACAGGAGACTATGGCTACACCTTC.

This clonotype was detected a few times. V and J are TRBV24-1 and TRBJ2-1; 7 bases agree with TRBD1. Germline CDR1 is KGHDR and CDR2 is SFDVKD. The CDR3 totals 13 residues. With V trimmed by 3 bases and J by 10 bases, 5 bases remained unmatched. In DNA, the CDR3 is TGTGCCACCAGTGATGAAGGGGGCGTGGAGCAGTTCTTC. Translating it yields CATSDEGGVEQFF.